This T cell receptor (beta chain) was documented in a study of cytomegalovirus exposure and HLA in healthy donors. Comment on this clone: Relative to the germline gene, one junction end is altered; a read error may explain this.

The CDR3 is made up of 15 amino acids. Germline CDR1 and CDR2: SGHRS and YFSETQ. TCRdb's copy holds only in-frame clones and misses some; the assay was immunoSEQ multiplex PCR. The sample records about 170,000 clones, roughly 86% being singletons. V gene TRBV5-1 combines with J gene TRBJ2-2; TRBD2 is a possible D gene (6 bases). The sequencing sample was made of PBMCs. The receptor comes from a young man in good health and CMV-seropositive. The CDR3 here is CASSFGGRNAGELFF. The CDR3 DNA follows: TGCGCCAGCAGCTTCGGGGGACGGAACGCCGGGGAGCTGTTTTTT.